This is a list of T cell receptor beta chains from one sample in a study of yellow fever vaccine responses in identical twins. TCRdb redid the calling of the RT-PCR reads with MiXCR, one entry per CDR3 protein. The sample records over a thousand distinct CDR3 sequences, roughly 80% being singletons. The sample consisted of T cells from blood (PBMCs), unsorted or a sorted subset (not recorded which), taken before or after yellow fever vaccination (not recorded which). The receptors here all came from a female donor who received the yellow fever vaccine. Each CDR3 is given with its conserved first and last residue. The D gene is left open where the match is weak. Some rows mark clone size as missing; the rest say once, few, many or name a class of expanded clone.

abundance: .; j_gene: TRBJ2-5; v_gene: TRBV7-3; d_gene: .; CDR3nt: TGTGCCAGCAGCTTGTCAGAGACCCAGTACTTC; CDR3aa: CASSLSETQYF
abundance: .; j_gene: TRBJ2-1; v_gene: TRBV11-3; d_gene: .; CDR3nt: TGTGCCAGCAGCTCCCGGGAAGGCCGAGACAATGAGCAGTTCTTC; CDR3aa: CASSSREGRDNEQFF
abundance: .; j_gene: TRBJ2-3; v_gene: TRBV12-3/TRBV12-4; d_gene: .; CDR3nt: TGTGCCAGCAGTCCGGACTATTCACATACGCAGTATTTT; CDR3aa: CASSPDYSHTQYF
abundance: .; j_gene: TRBJ1-5; v_gene: TRBV12-3/TRBV12-4; d_gene: TRBD1; CDR3nt: TGTGCCAGCAGTTTGGTTGGCACAGGGGGCGGCAATCAGCCCCAGCATTTT; CDR3aa: CASSLVGTGGGNQPQHF
abundance: .; j_gene: TRBJ1-2; v_gene: TRBV30; d_gene: TRBD1; CDR3nt: TGTGCCTGGAAAGGGACAGGGGTTGGCTACACCTTC; CDR3aa: CAWKGTGVGYTF
abundance: .; j_gene: TRBJ1-3; v_gene: TRBV7-6; d_gene: .; CDR3nt: TGTGCCAGCAGCTTATCAGGGCCTGGAAACACCATATATTTT; CDR3aa: CASSLSGPGNTIYF
abundance: .; j_gene: TRBJ2-1; v_gene: TRBV29-1; d_gene: .; CDR3nt: TGCAGCGTTGATCGCGCACAGGGATACAATGAGCAGTTCTTC; CDR3aa: CSVDRAQGYNEQFF
abundance: once; j_gene: TRBJ1-6; v_gene: TRBV6-1; d_gene: .; CDR3nt: TGTGCCAGCAGTCGGCTCACAGGGAATTCACCCCTCCACTTT; CDR3aa: CASSRLTGNSPLHF
abundance: few; j_gene: TRBJ2-1; v_gene: TRBV11-3; d_gene: .; CDR3nt: TGTGCCAGCAGCCTAAATAACAATGAGCAGTTCTTC; CDR3aa: CASSLNNNEQFF
abundance: .; j_gene: TRBJ1-1; v_gene: TRBV10-1; d_gene: .; CDR3nt: TGCGCCAGCAGTGAAGGTCCCGTCAGGCATACTTTCTTT; CDR3aa: CASSEGPVRHTFF
abundance: .; j_gene: TRBJ1-1; v_gene: TRBV5-4; d_gene: TRBD1; CDR3nt: TGTGCCAGCAGCTGGGACAGGGCGGGAACTGAAGCTTTCTTT; CDR3aa: CASSWDRAGTEAFF
abundance: once; j_gene: TRBJ1-1; v_gene: TRBV6-5; d_gene: .; CDR3nt: TGTGCCAGCAGTTACGGGGTGATGGGAACTGAAGCTTTCTTT; CDR3aa: CASSYGVMGTEAFF
abundance: .; j_gene: TRBJ1-2; v_gene: TRBV10-1; d_gene: .; CDR3nt: TGCGCCAGCAGTGAGTATGGGGGCAAAGGTGGCTACACCTTC; CDR3aa: CASSEYGGKGGYTF
abundance: .; j_gene: TRBJ2-3; v_gene: TRBV18; d_gene: .; CDR3nt: TGTGCCAGCTCACCACAGGGATATAGCACAGATACGCAGTATTTT; CDR3aa: CASSPQGYSTDTQYF
abundance: .; j_gene: TRBJ2-5; v_gene: TRBV5-4; d_gene: .; CDR3nt: TGTGCCAGCAGCTTGACATGGAGGGAAGAGACCCAGTACTTC; CDR3aa: CASSLTWREETQYF
abundance: .; j_gene: TRBJ1-1; v_gene: TRBV5-1; d_gene: .; CDR3nt: TGCGCCAGCAGCTCCTGGGGCGGGGAGAACACTGAAGCTTTCTTT; CDR3aa: CASSSWGGENTEAFF
abundance: .; j_gene: TRBJ2-5; v_gene: TRBV4-1; d_gene: .; CDR3nt: TGCGCCAGCAGCCAAGATCGGGGGGCGTGGGTGACCCAGTACTTC; CDR3aa: CASSQDRGAWVTQYF
abundance: .; j_gene: TRBJ2-2; v_gene: TRBV29-1; d_gene: TRBD2; CDR3nt: TGCAGCGCGCAGGGAGGGGCCAGGCTGTTTTTT; CDR3aa: CSAQGGARLFF
abundance: .; j_gene: TRBJ1-2; v_gene: TRBV4-1; d_gene: .; CDR3nt: TGCGCCAGCAGCCCAACAGGGTTGGGGCATGGCTACACCTTC; CDR3aa: CASSPTGLGHGYTF
abundance: .; j_gene: TRBJ2-2; v_gene: TRBV12-3/TRBV12-4; d_gene: TRBD2; CDR3nt: TGTGCCAGCAGTGGAACAAGCGGGGGGGCGAGTACCGGGGAGCTGTTTTTT; CDR3aa: CASSGTSGGASTGELFF
abundance: .; j_gene: TRBJ2-7; v_gene: TRBV7-6; d_gene: TRBD1; CDR3nt: TGTGCTAGCAGCCCAGAGGCACAGGGGGTGGGCGTGCTGTACTTC; CDR3aa: CASSPEAQGVGVLYF
abundance: few; j_gene: TRBJ2-1; v_gene: TRBV7-6; d_gene: .; CDR3nt: TGTGCCAGCAGCTTAGTAGCGGAGAGCTCCTACAATGAGCAGTTCTTC; CDR3aa: CASSLVAESSYNEQFF
abundance: .; j_gene: TRBJ2-1; v_gene: TRBV11-1; d_gene: .; CDR3nt: TGTGCCAGCAGCCTCGTGGGCGTCAATGAGCAGTTCTTC; CDR3aa: CASSLVGVNEQFF
abundance: .; j_gene: TRBJ2-1; v_gene: TRBV7-7; d_gene: .; CDR3nt: TGTGCTAGCAGCTTTTCGGAGGGCAATGAGCAGTTCTTC; CDR3aa: CASSFSEGNEQFF
abundance: .; j_gene: TRBJ2-1; v_gene: TRBV6-6; d_gene: .; CDR3nt: TGTGCCAGCAGTTACTCGAACTATGAGCAGTTCTTC; CDR3aa: CASSYSNYEQFF
abundance: .; j_gene: TRBJ2-1; v_gene: TRBV6-1; d_gene: .; CDR3nt: TGTGCCAGCAGTGAGGGCTCAATTAAGGCGGAGCAGTTCTTC; CDR3aa: CASSEGSIKAEQFF
abundance: .; j_gene: TRBJ1-6; v_gene: TRBV6-1; d_gene: .; CDR3nt: TGTGCCAGCTCCCCGGGACGGTTTTATAATTCACCCCTCCACTTT; CDR3aa: CASSPGRFYNSPLHF
abundance: .; j_gene: TRBJ1-2; v_gene: TRBV4-1; d_gene: .; CDR3nt: TGCGCCAGCAGCCAAGAATGGGGTGGTGGGGAAATTAACTATGGCTACACCTTC; CDR3aa: CASSQEWGGGEINYGYTF
abundance: .; j_gene: TRBJ2-5; v_gene: TRBV14; d_gene: .; CDR3nt: TGTGCCAGCAGCCAAAAAGTCGGGATAATCCAAGAGACCCAGTACTTC; CDR3aa: CASSQKVGIIQETQYF
abundance: few; j_gene: TRBJ1-1; v_gene: TRBV10-3; d_gene: .; CDR3nt: TGTGCCATCAAAGGGGACACTGAAGCTTTCTTT; CDR3aa: CAIKGDTEAFF
abundance: .; j_gene: TRBJ2-3; v_gene: TRBV9; d_gene: .; CDR3nt: TGTGCCAGCGGTTCGGAGGGGGGGGCGGCAGATACGCAGTATTTT; CDR3aa: CASGSEGGAADTQYF
abundance: .; j_gene: TRBJ2-5; v_gene: TRBV4-1; d_gene: .; CDR3nt: TGCGCCAGCAGCCAACCGACAGGTTTCGAGACCCAGTACTTC; CDR3aa: CASSQPTGFETQYF
abundance: few; j_gene: TRBJ1-1; v_gene: TRBV10-1; d_gene: .; CDR3nt: TGCGCCAGCAGTGACCTGAACACTGAAGCTTTCTTT; CDR3aa: CASSDLNTEAFF
abundance: .; j_gene: TRBJ1-5; v_gene: TRBV10-2; d_gene: TRBD1; CDR3nt: TGCGCCAGCTCCGGGACAGGGGTAAGTCAGCCCCAGCATTTT; CDR3aa: CASSGTGVSQPQHF
abundance: once; j_gene: TRBJ1-2; v_gene: TRBV6-5; d_gene: .; CDR3nt: TGTGCCAGCAGTTACTTGACGGTAACTAATAACCTCTATGGCTACACCTTC; CDR3aa: CASSYLTVTNNLYGYTF
abundance: .; j_gene: TRBJ1-5; v_gene: TRBV4-1; d_gene: TRBD1; CDR3nt: TGCGCCAGCAGCCACGATCCGGGACAGGGGGGGCAGCCCCAGCATTTT; CDR3aa: CASSHDPGQGGQPQHF
abundance: .; j_gene: TRBJ1-1; v_gene: TRBV11-1; d_gene: TRBD1; CDR3nt: TGTGCCAGCAGCTTAGCTTACGGACAGGGCGAAGCTTTCTTT; CDR3aa: CASSLAYGQGEAFF
abundance: .; j_gene: TRBJ2-3; v_gene: TRBV5-1; d_gene: .; CDR3nt: TGCGCCAGCAGCTTGGAGACCAGCACAGATACGCAGTATTTT; CDR3aa: CASSLETSTDTQYF
abundance: .; j_gene: TRBJ1-1; v_gene: TRBV11-3; d_gene: .; CDR3nt: TGTGCCAGCAGCTCGAGGGGGAACACTGAAGCTTTCTTT; CDR3aa: CASSSRGNTEAFF
abundance: .; j_gene: TRBJ2-7; v_gene: TRBV15; d_gene: .; CDR3nt: TGTGCCACCAGCAGGGCGGACAGCGGCTACGAGCAGTACTTC; CDR3aa: CATSRADSGYEQYF
abundance: .; j_gene: TRBJ2-2; v_gene: TRBV15; d_gene: .; CDR3nt: TGTGCCACCAGCAGTCTAGTCGGGGAGCTGTTTTTT; CDR3aa: CATSSLVGELFF